These 6 T cell receptor beta chains share one sample of origin, sequenced in a study of vaccination effects on CD4 cells after COVID-19. Sequencing used immunoSEQ multiplex PCR; TCRdb keeps in-frame clones, though not all of them. The sample contains 30,000 to 45,000 clones, approximately 84% of which appear only once. Antigen-specific CD4+ T cells were expanded with viral peptide pools in the ViraFEST assay before sequencing. Investigators separated out CD4+ T cells once around nine days of culture had passed. BNT162b2 vaccine or mRNA-1273 vaccine was given to participants in two doses. No antigen has been identified for these receptors. The input for sequencing was CD4+ T cells from PBMCs cultured with HCoV-NL63 spike peptides, taken after COVID-19 vaccination. The receptors derive from a human donor who received a COVID-19 vaccine. Some clones in this sample may be carry-over from other donors' samples.

V gene TRBV24-1 combines with J gene TRBJ1-5; TRBD1 aligns across 8 bases. Germline V gene sequence: CDR1 KGHDR, CDR2 SFDVKD. V gave up 4 bases and J gave up 6 bases; unmatched junction bases: 7. The CDR3 is made up of 15 amino acids. CDR3 DNA sequence: TGTGCCACCAGTGAAAAGACAGGGGAGGGTCAGCCCCAGCATTTT. Its protein is CATSEKTGEGQPQHF.

The chain links TRBV24-1 to TRBJ2-2; D is unresolved. Trimming cost V 2 bases and J 2 bases, with 14 bases left between them. This CDR3 spans 17 amino acids. Germline CDR1 is KGHDR and CDR2 is SFDVKD. CDR3 in DNA: TGTGCCACCAGTGATTCGTCCCCCAGCTACAACACCGGGGAGCTGTTTTTT. It is translated as CATSDSSPSYNTGELFF.

The chain combines TRBV3-1 (or the pseudogene TRBV3-2) with TRBJ1-1, with 8 bases fitting TRBD1. There are 14 residues in the CDR3. J lost 4 bases, V lost 5 bases, and 6 bases had no gene match. Germline loops: CDR1 LGHDT, CDR2 YNNKEL (reference sequence). This chain's CDR3 is CASSGRQGTTEAFF. The CDR3 coding sequence is TGTGCCAGCAGCGGACGACAGGGGACCACTGAAGCTTTCTTT.

The V call is TRBV24-1, the J call TRBJ2-3, with no clear D. CDR3 length: 16 residues. Trimming shortened V by 0 bases and J by 0 bases, and 9 bases separated the two germline ends. Germline CDR1 KGHDR, CDR2 SFDVKD. CDR3 nucleotide sequence: TGTGCCACCAGTGATTTGAAGGAAACTAGCACAGATACGCAGTATTTT. The encoded protein is CATSDLKETSTDTQYF.

CDR3 protein: CASSLAPQSNYGYTF. In DNA form, the CDR3 reads TGTGCCAGCAGCTTGGCCCCCCAGTCTAACTATGGCTACACCTTC. V is TRBV5-4 and J is TRBJ1-2; the D is unclear. Trimming removed 0 bases at V and 0 bases at J, with 9 bases between. This CDR3 contains 15 residues. Germline CDR1 SGHNT, CDR2 YYREEE (reference sequence).

This rearrangement joins TRBV6-2 or TRBV6-3 to TRBJ2-3, with 10 bases aligning to TRBD2. The CDR3 totals 19 residues. Germline CDR1 is MNHEY and CDR2 is SVGEGT. Unmatched junction bases numbered 15, after V lost 5 bases and J lost 1 base. In DNA form, the CDR3 reads TGTGCCAGCAGTCCCTTTAGGGAGCGGGGGGGCTTCGGCACAGATACGCAGTATTTT. Residues: CASSPFRERGGFGTDTQYF.